The 7 T cell receptor beta chains below all came from one sample that was sequenced in a study of T cell responses to AZD1222 COVID-19 vaccine. TCRdb's table, derived via immunoSEQ multiplex PCR, lists solely in-frame clones and lacks some. The profile shows under 150,000 clones, approximately 87% of them singletons. The starting material was peripheral blood, obtained 28 days after the second AZD1222 dose. The receptors shown here come from an adult who received the AZD1222 COVID-19 vaccine.

V usage is TRBV7-9 and J usage is TRBJ1-1; 8 bases fit TRBD1. Trimming cost V 5 bases and J 4 bases; bases outside gene matches: 9. From germline, CDR1 is SEHNR and CDR2 FQNEAQ (reference sequence). The CDR3 has 15 amino acids. This chain's CDR3 is CASSLVGQVLTEAFF. The CDR3 DNA reads TGTGCCAGCAGCCTCGTGGGACAGGTGCTCACTGAAGCTTTCTTT.

The chain uses TRBV18 and TRBJ2-1, with 13 bases matching TRBD2. The V gene end was trimmed by 8 bases and the J gene end by 8 bases; junction bases not matched to a gene: 9. The CDR3 has 15 amino acids. The germline CDR1 and CDR2 sequences are KGHSH and LQKENI. In nucleotides, the CDR3 is TGTGCCAGCACGGGACTAGCGGGACGGGGGGATGAGCAGTTCTTC. Translation: CASTGLAGRGDEQFF.

The chain joins TRBV5-1 to TRBJ2-6, with D perhaps TRBD1 (6 bases). Trimming stripped 0 bases from V and 2 bases from J, with 6 bases between. Germline CDR1 SGHRS, CDR2 YFSETQ. The CDR3 is 15 residues long. CDR3 protein: CASSLEGAGANVLTF. The DNA of the CDR3 is TGCGCCAGCAGCTTGGAGGGGGCTGGGGCCAACGTCCTGACTTTC.

V is TRBV20-1 and J is TRBJ2-3; 11 bases agree with TRBD2. This CDR3 spans 20 amino acids. V shed 4 bases and J 0 bases; nucleotides not matched to a gene: 18. The germline V gene encodes CDR1 DFQATT and CDR2 SNEGSKA (reference sequence). DNA for the CDR3: TGCAGTGCTAATGAGGGGGCGCCCAGACTAGCGGGGACAAGCACAGATACGCAGTATTTT. Translation gives CSANEGAPRLAGTSTDTQYF.

The chain joins TRBV11-2 to TRBJ1-1, with D perhaps matching TRBD1 (6 bases). V dropped 3 bases and J dropped 1 base, with 9 bases sitting between them. Germline CDR1 reads SGHAT; CDR2 reads FQNNGV. This CDR3 region has 14 residues. DNA for the CDR3: TGTGCCAGCAGCTTGGGGGCGCGGAACACTGAAGCTTTCTTT. This translates into CASSLGARNTEAFF.

The chain recombines TRBV28 with TRBJ2-2, with 7 bases lining up with TRBD2. Germline V gene sequence: CDR1 MDHEN, CDR2 SYDVKM. There are 16 residues in the CDR3. V gave up 4 bases and J gave up 3 bases; unmatched junction bases: 8. This CDR3 is CASSYSAGVYTGELFF. The DNA of the CDR3 is TGTGCCAGCAGTTATTCCGCGGGGGTATACACCGGGGAGCTGTTTTTT.

The chain carries TRBV24-1 and TRBJ1-2; no definite D call. Trimming shortened V by 0 bases and J by 4 bases, and 8 bases separated the two germline ends. The germline V gene has CDR1 KGHDR and CDR2 SFDVKD. CDR3 length: 14 amino acids. This CDR3 reads CATSDLGRSYGYTF. The DNA for the CDR3 is TGTGCCACCAGTGATTTGGGCAGGTCCTATGGCTACACCTTC.